The sequence of this T cell receptor (beta chain) was determined in a study of T cell changes during pregnancy in multiple sclerosis. Data came from immunoSEQ multiplex PCR; TCRdb stores just in-frame clones and leaves some out. The sample yields tens of thousands of clones, 80% to 95% seen once. Germline assignment: CDR1 MNHEY and CDR2 SVGAGI. The CDR3 extends over 12 amino acids. The junction had 3 bases not matched to a gene; V was cut back by 6 bases and J by 5 bases. The rearrangement joins TRBV6-5 to TRBJ1-2; 7 bases map to TRBD1. This TCR came from a female donor in good health, enrolled as a control in a pregnancy study. The source was peripheral blood, collected in the second trimester of pregnancy. This CDR3 is CASSLTGYGYTF. Written as DNA, the CDR3 is TGTGCCAGCAGCCTGACAGGGTATGGCTACACCTTC.